Listed below are T cell receptor beta chains from one sample, sequenced in a study of OX40 agonist ivuxolimab in advanced cancers. Profiling relied on immunoSEQ multiplex PCR, and the TCRdb table lists in-frame clones only, not all of them. Found here are tens of thousands of clones, over 80% of them singletons; the top ten hold around 7.4%. Sequenced material: CD4+ or CD8+ T cells sorted from blood, taken in a trial of the OX40 agonist ivuxolimab. Receptors originate from an adult with an advanced solid tumor such as melanoma, head and neck, liver or kidney cancer. Both conserved end residues are part of each CDR3. Fields, in order: CDR3 length, V gene, clone size, J gene, D gene, CDR3 DNA, CDR3 protein. D genes are given only for firm matches. Clone sizes are given selectively: once, few, many, or a class where the clone is expanded.

>16|TRBV4-2|few|TRBJ2-7|TRBD2
TGTGCCAGCAGCCAAGGCCCGACTAGCGGGAGGACTGAGCAGTACTTC
CASSQGPTSGRTEQYF
>15|TRBV25-1|.|TRBJ2-2|TRBD1
TGTGCCAGCAGGCCAGAGGACAGGGGGCCCGGGGAGCTGTTTTTT
CASRPEDRGPGELFF
>15|TRBV6-5|.|TRBJ2-1|TRBD1
TGTGCCAGCAGCCTCCCGGGACAGTCGGTTAGTGAGCAGTTCTTC
CASSLPGQSVSEQFF
>15|TRBV4-1|.|TRBJ2-7|.
TGCGCCAGCAGCCAAGAAGGGGGGCTGACGGGGGAGCAGTACTTC
CASSQEGGLTGEQYF
>12|TRBV5-1|.|TRBJ2-7|.
TGCGCCAGCAGCTTCGAGGGCTACGAGCAGTACTTC
CASSFEGYEQYF
>17|TRBV27|once|TRBJ2-6|.
TGTGCCAGCAGCGGAAGCGGCGCTAGCTCTGGGGCCAACGTCCTGACTTTC
CASSGSGASSGANVLTF
>16|TRBV7-9|.|TRBJ2-1|.
TGTGCCAGCAGCTCTCCGACAATCCAGGGCTACAATGAGCAGTTCTTC
CASSSPTIQGYNEQFF
>12|TRBV30|.|TRBJ2-1|TRBD2
TGTGCCTGGAGAGGGACTAGCTATGAGCAGTTCTTC
CAWRGTSYEQFF
>14|TRBV28|once|TRBJ1-1|TRBD1
TGTGCCAGCAGTTCGACAGGGTTGGTCACTGAAGCTTTCTTT
CASSSTGLVTEAFF
>14|TRBV6-1|once|TRBJ2-7|TRBD1
TGTGCCAGCGGGGGGGGACAGGGGGCGCGAGAGCAGTACTTC
CASGGGQGAREQYF
>11|TRBV5-1|.|TRBJ2-1|.
TGCGCCAGCAGCTTCGGCAATGAGCAGTTCTTC
CASSFGNEQFF
>14|TRBV27|once|TRBJ2-7|.
TGTGCCAGCAGTTTACGCGGACAGACCTACGAGCAGTACTTC
CASSLRGQTYEQYF
>14|TRBV19|.|TRBJ2-3|TRBD1
TGTGCCAGTATCCCTGGACAGGGTGAAGATACGCAGTATTTT
CASIPGQGEDTQYF
>17|TRBV7-9|.|TRBJ2-6|.
TGTGCCAGCAGCCTCGTGGCGGGGGCTTCTGGGGCCAACGTCCTGACTTTC
CASSLVAGASGANVLTF
>14|TRBV27|.|TRBJ1-2|.
TGTGCCAGCAGGGGGTGGGGGGGCCTCTATGGCTACACCTTC
CASRGWGGLYGYTF
>14|TRBV6-5|.|TRBJ2-5|.
TGTGCCAGCAAGGAGGGAACAGTACAAGAGACCCAGTACTTC
CASKEGTVQETQYF